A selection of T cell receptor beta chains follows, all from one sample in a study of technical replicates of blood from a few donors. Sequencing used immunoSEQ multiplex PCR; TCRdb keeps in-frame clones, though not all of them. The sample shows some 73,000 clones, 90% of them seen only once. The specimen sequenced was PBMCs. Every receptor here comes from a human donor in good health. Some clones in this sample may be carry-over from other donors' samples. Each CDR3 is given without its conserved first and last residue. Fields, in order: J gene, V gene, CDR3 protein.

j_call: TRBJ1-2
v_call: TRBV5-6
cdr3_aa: ASSLGGSYGYT

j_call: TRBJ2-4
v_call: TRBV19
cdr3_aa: ASSIDSGGTIAKNIQY

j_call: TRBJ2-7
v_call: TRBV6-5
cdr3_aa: ASRRDSRSYEQY

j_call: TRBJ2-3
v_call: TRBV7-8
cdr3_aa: ASSKSGDTQY

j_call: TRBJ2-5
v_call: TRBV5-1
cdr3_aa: ASSLSVASGQETQY

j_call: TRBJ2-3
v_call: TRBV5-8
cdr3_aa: ASSFPLTSTDTQY

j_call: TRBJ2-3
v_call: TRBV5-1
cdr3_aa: ASSADGGADTQY

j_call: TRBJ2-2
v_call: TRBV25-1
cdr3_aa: ASSDRQGAGELF

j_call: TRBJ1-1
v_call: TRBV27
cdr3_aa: ASIRKAVEKGTEAF

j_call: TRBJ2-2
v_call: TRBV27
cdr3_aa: ASSWERGDTGELF

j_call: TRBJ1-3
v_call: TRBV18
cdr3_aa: ASSQGQGGNTIY

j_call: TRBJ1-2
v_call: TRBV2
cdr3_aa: ASSDKINYGYT

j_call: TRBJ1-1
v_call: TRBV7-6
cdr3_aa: ASSLLAGEIEAF

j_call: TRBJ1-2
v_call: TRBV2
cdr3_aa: ASSEGAGWGYT

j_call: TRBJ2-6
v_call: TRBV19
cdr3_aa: ASSMGTGTGANVLT

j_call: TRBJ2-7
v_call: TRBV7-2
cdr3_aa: ASSSATGVYEQY

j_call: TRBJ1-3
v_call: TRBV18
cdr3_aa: ASSGDSHSGNTIY

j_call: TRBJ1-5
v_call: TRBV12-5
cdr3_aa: ASGLGAGFNQPQH

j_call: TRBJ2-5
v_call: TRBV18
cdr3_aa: ASSPRAGGLSHQETQY

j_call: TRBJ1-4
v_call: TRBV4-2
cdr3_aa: ASSKPGQGNEKLF

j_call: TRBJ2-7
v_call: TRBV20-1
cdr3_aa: SAKGQGQY

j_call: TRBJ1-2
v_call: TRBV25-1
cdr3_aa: ASKDRFYGYT

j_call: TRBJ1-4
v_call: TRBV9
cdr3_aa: ASSLRTATNEKLF

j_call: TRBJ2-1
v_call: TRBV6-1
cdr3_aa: ATAADLTYNEQF

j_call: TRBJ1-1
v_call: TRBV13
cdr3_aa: ASSARGTEAF

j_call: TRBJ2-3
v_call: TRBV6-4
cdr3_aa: ASSDASETSGRSHMRADTQY

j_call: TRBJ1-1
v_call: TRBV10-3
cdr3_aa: AIRPRSGTEAF

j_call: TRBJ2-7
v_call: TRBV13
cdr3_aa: ASSFGMTSYEQY

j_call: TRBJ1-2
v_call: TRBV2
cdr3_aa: ASRSNQAGYT

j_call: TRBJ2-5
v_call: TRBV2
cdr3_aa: ASSRDFSETQY

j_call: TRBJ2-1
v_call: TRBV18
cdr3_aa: ASSTSVDNEQF

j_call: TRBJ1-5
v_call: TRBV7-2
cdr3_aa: ASSPGGAVNQPQH

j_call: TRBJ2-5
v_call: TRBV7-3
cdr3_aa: ASSLTGGRAGETQY

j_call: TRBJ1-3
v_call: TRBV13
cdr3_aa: ASSLWTARNTIY

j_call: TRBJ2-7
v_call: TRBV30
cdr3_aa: AWSWRRTYEQY

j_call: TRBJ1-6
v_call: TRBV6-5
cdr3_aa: ASRDRGRSPLH

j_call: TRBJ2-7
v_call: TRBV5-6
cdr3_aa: ASSLGTGIYEQY

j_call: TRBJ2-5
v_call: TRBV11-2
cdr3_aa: ASTAWPAGEETQY

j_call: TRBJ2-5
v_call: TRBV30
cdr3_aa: ACEGGETQY

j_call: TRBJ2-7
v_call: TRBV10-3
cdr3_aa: AISADSGTYEQY

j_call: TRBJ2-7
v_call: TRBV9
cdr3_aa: ASSVGPSGKNEQY

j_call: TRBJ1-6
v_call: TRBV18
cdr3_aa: ASSPLGGSSPLH

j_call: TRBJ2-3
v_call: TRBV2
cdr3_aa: ASSPGLAGVEY

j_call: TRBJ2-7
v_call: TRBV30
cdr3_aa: AWSKGLAGYEQY

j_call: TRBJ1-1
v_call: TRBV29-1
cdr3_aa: SVGQSAATEAF

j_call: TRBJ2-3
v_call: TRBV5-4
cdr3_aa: ASSLRSGGITDTQY

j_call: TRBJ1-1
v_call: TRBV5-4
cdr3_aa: ASSFGAGQGRMNTEAF

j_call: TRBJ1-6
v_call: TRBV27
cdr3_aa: ASSLLAAGESSPLH

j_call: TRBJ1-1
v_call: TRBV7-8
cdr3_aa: ASSSREGAF

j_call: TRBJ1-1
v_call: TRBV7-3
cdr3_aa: ASSLGTGVPTEAF

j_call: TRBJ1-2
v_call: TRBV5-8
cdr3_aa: ASSRQGDNYGYT